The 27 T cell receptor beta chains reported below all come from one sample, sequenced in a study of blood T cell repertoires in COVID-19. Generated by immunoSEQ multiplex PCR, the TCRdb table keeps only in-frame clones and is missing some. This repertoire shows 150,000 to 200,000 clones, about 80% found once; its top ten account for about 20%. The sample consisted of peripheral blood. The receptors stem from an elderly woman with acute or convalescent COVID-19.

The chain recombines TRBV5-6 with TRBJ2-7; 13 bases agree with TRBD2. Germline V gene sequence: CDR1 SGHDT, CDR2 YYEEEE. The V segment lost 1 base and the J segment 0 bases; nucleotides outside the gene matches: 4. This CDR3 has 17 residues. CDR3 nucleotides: TGTGCCAGCAGCTTGTCGACTAGCGGGGGGAGCTCCTACGAGCAGTACTTC. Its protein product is CASSLSTSGGSSYEQYF. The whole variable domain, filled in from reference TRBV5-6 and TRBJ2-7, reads DAGVTQSPTHLIKTRGQQVTLRCSPKSGHDTVSWYQQALGQGPQFIFQYYEEEERQRGNFPDRFSGHQFPNYSSELNVNALLLGDSALYLCASSLSTSGGSSYEQYFGPGTRLTVT.

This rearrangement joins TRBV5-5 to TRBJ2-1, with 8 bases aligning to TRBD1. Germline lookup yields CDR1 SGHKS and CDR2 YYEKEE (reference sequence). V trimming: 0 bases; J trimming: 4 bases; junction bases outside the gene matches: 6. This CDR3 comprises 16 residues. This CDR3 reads CASSLESGGGYNEQFF. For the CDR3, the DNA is TGTGCCAGCAGCTTGGAGTCAGGGGGCGGATACAATGAGCAGTTCTTC.

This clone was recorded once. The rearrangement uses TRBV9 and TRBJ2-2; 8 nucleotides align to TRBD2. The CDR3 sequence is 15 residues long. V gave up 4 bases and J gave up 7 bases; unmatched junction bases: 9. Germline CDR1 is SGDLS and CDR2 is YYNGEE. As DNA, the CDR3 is TGTGCCAGCAGCTCGAGCGGGAGTCGGAACGGGGAGCTGTTTTTT. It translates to CASSSSGSRNGELFF. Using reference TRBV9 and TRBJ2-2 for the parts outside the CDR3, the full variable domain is DSGVTQTPKHLITATGQRVTLRCSPRSGDLSVYWYQQSLDQGLQFLIQYYNGEERAKGNILERFSAQQFPDLHSELNLSSLELGDSALYFCASSSSGSRNGELFFGEGSRLTVL.

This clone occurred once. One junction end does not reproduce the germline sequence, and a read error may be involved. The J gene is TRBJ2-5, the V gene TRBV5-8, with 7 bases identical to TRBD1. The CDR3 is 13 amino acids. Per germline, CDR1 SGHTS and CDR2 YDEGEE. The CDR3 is CASTLNRGETQYF. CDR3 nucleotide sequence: TGTGCCAGCACCTTGAACAGGGGAGAGACCCAGTACTTC.

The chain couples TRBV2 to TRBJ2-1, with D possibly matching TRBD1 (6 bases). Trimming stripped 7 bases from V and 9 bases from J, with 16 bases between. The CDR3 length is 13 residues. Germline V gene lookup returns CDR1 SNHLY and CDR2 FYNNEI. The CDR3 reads CASTEAGVGEQFF. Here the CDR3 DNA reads TGTGCCAGCACAGAGGCAGGGGTGGGTGAGCAGTTCTTC.

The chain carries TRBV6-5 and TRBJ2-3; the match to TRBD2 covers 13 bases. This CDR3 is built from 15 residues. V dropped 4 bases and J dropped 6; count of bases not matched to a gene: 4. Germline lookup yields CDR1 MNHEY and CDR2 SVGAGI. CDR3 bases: TGTGCCAGCAGTTTACTAGCGGGAGGGCCCGATACGCAGTATTTT. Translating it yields CASSLLAGGPDTQYF.

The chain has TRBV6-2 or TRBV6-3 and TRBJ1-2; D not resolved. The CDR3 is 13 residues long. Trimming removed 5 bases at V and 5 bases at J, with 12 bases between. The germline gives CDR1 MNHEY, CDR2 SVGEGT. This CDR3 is CASSEGKEYGYTF. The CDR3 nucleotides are TGTGCCAGCAGTGAGGGAAAGGAGTATGGCTACACCTTC.

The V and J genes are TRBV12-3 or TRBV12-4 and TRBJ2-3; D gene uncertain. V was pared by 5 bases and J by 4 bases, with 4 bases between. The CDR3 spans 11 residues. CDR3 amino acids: CASSPADTQYF. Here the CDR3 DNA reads TGTGCCAGCAGTCCTGCAGATACGCAGTATTTT.

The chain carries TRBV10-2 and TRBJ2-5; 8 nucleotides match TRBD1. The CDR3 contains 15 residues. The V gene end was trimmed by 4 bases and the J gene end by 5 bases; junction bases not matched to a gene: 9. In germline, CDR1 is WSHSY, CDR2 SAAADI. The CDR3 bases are TGCGCCAGCAGTGCCCGGACAGGGTCGGGGGAGACCCAGTACTTC. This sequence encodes CASSARTGSGETQYF.

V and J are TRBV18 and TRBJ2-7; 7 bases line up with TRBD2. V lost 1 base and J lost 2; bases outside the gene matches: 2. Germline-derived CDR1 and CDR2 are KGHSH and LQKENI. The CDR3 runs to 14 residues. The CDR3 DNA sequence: TGTGCCAGCTCACCACGGGAGGGAACCTACGAGCAGTACTTC. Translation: CASSPREGTYEQYF.

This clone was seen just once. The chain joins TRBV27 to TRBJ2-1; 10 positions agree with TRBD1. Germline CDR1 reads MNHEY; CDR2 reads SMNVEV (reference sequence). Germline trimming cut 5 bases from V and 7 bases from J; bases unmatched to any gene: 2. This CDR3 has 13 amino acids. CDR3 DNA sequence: TGTGCCAGCAGTCGGACAGGGGGAAATGAGCAGTTCTTC. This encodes CASSRTGGNEQFF.

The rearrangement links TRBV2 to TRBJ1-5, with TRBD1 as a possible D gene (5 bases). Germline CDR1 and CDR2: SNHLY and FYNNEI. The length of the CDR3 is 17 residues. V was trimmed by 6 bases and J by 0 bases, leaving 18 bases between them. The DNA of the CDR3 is TGTGCCAGCAGGGGGGGAACAGGTTCCAATAGCAATCAGCCCCAGCATTTT. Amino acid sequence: CASRGGTGSNSNQPQHF.

CDR3 amino acids: CASSYTPPGTGELFF. Written as DNA, the CDR3 is TGTGCCAGCAGTTACACCCCCCCGGGTACCGGGGAGCTGTTTTTT. The chain combines TRBV6-5 with TRBJ2-2, with D hard to call. The germline V gene has CDR1 MNHEY and CDR2 SVGAGI. V dropped 2 bases and J dropped 5 bases, with 12 bases sitting between them. CDR3 length equals 15 residues.

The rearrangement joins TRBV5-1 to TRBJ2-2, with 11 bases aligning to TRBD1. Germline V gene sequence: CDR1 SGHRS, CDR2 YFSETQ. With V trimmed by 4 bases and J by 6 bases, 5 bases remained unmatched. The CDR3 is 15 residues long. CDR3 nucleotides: TGCGCCAGCAGCCTCGGACAGGGGGCTGCCGGGGAGCTGTTTTTT. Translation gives CASSLGQGAAGELFF. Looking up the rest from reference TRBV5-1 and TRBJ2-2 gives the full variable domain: KAGVTQTPRYLIKTRGQQVTLSCSPISGHRSVSWYQQTPGQGLQFLFEYFSETQRNKGNFPGRFSGRQFSNSRSEMNVSTLELGDSALYLCASSLGQGAAGELFFGEGSRLTVL.

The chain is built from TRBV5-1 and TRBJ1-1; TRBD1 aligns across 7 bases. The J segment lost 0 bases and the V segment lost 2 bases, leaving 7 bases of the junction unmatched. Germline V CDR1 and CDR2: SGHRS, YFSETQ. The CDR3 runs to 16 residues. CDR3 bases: TGCGCCAGCAGCTTTCAAGGGGGCGTCATGAACACTGAAGCTTTCTTT. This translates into CASSFQGGVMNTEAFF.

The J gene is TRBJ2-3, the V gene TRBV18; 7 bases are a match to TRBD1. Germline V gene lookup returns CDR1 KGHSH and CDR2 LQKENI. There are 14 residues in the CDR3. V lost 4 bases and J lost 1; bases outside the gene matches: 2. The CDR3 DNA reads TGTGCCAGCTCACAGGGGGCAGGCACAGATACGCAGTATTTT. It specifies CASSQGAGTDTQYF.

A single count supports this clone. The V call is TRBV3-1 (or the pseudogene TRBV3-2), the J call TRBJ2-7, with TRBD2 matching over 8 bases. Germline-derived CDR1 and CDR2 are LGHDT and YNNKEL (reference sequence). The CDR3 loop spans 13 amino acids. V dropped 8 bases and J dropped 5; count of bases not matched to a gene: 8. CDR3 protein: CASGPGGLDEQYF. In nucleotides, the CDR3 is TGTGCCAGCGGTCCGGGAGGGCTCGACGAGCAGTACTTC.

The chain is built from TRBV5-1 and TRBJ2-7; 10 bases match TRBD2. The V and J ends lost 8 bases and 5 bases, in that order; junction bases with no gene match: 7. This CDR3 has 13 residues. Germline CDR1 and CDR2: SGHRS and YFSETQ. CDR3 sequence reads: CASGTSGNHEQYF. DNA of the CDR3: TGCGCCAGTGGAACTAGCGGGAACCACGAGCAGTACTTC.

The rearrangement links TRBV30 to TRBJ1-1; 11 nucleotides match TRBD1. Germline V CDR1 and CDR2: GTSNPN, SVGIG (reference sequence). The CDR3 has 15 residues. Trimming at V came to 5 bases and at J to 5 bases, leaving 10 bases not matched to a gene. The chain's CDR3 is CAWARDRGGRTEAFF. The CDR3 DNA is TGTGCCTGGGCCCGGGACAGGGGGGGAAGGACTGAAGCTTTCTTT.

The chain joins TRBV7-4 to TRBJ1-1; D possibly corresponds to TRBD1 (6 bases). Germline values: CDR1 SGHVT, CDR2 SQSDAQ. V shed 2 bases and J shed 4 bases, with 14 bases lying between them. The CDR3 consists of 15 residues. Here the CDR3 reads CASSLWDTSGTEAFF. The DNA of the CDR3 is TGTGCCAGCAGCTTATGGGACACCTCGGGCACTGAAGCTTTCTTT.

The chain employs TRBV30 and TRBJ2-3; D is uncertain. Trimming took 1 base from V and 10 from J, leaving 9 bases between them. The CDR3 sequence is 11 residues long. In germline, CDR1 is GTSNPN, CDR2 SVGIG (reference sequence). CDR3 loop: CAWSGSIAQYF. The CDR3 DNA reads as TGTGCCTGGAGTGGGTCTATCGCGCAGTATTTT.

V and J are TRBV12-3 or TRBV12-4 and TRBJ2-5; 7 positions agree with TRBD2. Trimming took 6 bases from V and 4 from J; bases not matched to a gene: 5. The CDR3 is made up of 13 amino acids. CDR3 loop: CASRREGGETQYF. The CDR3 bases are TGTGCCAGCAGAAGGGAGGGTGGAGAGACCCAGTACTTC.

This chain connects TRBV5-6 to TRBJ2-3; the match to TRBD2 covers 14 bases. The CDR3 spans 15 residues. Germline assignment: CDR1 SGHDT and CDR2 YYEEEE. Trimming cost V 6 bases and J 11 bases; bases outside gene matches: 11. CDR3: CASNLGLAGEEGQYF. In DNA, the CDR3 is TGTGCCAGCAATCTGGGACTAGCGGGAGAGGAGGGGCAGTATTTT.

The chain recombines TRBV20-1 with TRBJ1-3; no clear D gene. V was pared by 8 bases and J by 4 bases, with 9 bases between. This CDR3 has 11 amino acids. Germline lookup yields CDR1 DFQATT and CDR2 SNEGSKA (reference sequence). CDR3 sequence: CSSRSGNTIYF. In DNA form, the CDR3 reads TGCAGTTCGCGGTCCGGAAACACCATATATTTT.

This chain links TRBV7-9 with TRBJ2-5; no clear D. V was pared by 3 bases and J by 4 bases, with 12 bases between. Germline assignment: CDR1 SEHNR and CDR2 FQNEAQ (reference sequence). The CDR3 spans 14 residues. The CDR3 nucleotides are TGTGCCAGCAGCTTCGGAAGCCACAGAGAGACCCAGTACTTC. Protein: CASSFGSHRETQYF.

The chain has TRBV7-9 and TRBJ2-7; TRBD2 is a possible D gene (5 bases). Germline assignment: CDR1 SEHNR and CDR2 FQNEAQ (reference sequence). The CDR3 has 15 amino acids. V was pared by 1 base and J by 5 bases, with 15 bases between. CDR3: CASSLELGARNEQYF. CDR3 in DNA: TGTGCCAGCAGCTTAGAATTGGGAGCAAGAAACGAGCAGTACTTC.

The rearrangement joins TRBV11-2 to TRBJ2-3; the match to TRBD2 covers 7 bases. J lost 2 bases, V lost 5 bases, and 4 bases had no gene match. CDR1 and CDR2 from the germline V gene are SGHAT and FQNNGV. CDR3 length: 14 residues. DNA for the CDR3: TGTGCCAGCAGCCCGGGACTATTCACAGATACGCAGTATTTT. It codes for CASSPGLFTDTQYF.